This TCR beta chain emerged from a study of blood T cells in healthy people across ages. Whole-study findings and limits: Changes in expanded clonotypes were possibly confounded, as the CMV status of donors was unknown.

About this clonotype: Antigen: not known.

The authors ran a second PCR of about 6 to 11 cycles using a sample-barcoded 5' primer and a J-beta primer mix. Each cDNA molecule received a tag from a template-switch adaptor that had 12 random nucleotides. TCRdb reprocessed the 5' RACE reads via MiXCR and lists one record per CDR3 protein. Among about a million distinct CDR3 sequences listed, roughly 50% were seen once. Germline-derived CDR1 and CDR2 are SGHTA and FQGNSA. This CDR3 is 17 amino acids long. With 6 bases removed from V and 0 bases from J, the gap between germline ends came to 15 bases. The sequencing input was blood. The sequence was collected from a woman aged 60-75 years in good health. J is TRBJ1-6 and V is TRBV7-2; possible D gene TRBD1, 5 bases. The CDR3 is CASSPGALSSYNSPLHF. The CDR3 nucleotides are TGTGCCAGCAGTCCCGGGGCCCTGAGCTCCTATAATTCACCCCTCCACTTT.